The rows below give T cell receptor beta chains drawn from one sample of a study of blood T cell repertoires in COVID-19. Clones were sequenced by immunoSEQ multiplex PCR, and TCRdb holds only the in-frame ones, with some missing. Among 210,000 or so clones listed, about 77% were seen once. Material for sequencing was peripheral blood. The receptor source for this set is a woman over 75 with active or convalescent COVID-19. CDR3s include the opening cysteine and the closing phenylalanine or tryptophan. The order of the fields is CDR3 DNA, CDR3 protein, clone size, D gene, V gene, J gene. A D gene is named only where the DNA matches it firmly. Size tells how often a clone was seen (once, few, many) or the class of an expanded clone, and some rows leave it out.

CDR3 DNA: TGTGCCAGCAGCGACAGGGGGCTGGGCACAGATACGCAGTATTTT
CDR3 protein: CASSDRGLGTDTQYF
clone size: NA
D gene: TRBD1
V gene: TRBV7-6
J gene: TRBJ2-3

CDR3 DNA: TGTGCTAGTGGTCGGGACAGCCCCTACAATGAGCAGTTCTTC
CDR3 protein: CASGRDSPYNEQFF
clone size: once
D gene: TRBD1
V gene: TRBV12-5
J gene: TRBJ2-1

CDR3 DNA: TGTGCCAGCAGCCGGGACAGAAATGAAAAACTGTTTTTT
CDR3 protein: CASSRDRNEKLFF
clone size: NA
D gene: TRBD1
V gene: TRBV3-1/TRBV3-2
J gene: TRBJ1-4

CDR3 DNA: TGTGCCAGCAGAAAGGTCCAGGGGAGAGGGGCTGGTGAAAAACTGTTTTTT
CDR3 protein: CASRKVQGRGAGEKLFF
clone size: NA
D gene: NA
V gene: TRBV7-9
J gene: TRBJ1-4

CDR3 DNA: TGTGCCAGCAGCATTGGAGGGGTTAGCAATCAGCCCCAGCATTTT
CDR3 protein: CASSIGGVSNQPQHF
clone size: NA
D gene: NA
V gene: TRBV5-4
J gene: TRBJ1-5

CDR3 DNA: TGCGCCAGCAGCCCGTCCGACAGGAGCTCCTATAATTCACCCCTCCACTTT
CDR3 protein: CASSPSDRSSYNSPLHF
clone size: NA
D gene: NA
V gene: TRBV5-1
J gene: TRBJ1-6

CDR3 DNA: TGTGCCAGCAGCTTGGGACTGATAACGAACACCGGGGAGCTGTTTTTT
CDR3 protein: CASSLGLITNTGELFF
clone size: NA
D gene: NA
V gene: TRBV5-4
J gene: TRBJ2-2

CDR3 DNA: TGCGCCAGCAGCTTGGCCCCGACAGGGGGTCAGGGGACCCAGTACTTC
CDR3 protein: CASSLAPTGGQGTQYF
clone size: NA
D gene: TRBD1
V gene: TRBV5-1
J gene: TRBJ2-5

CDR3 DNA: TGTGCCAGCAGTTTAATGGACAACAATCAGCCCCAGCATTTT
CDR3 protein: CASSLMDNNQPQHF
clone size: NA
D gene: NA
V gene: TRBV28
J gene: TRBJ1-5

CDR3 DNA: TGCGCCAGCAGCCAAGGGGACAGTTACAATGAGCAGTTCTTC
CDR3 protein: CASSQGDSYNEQFF
clone size: NA
D gene: TRBD1
V gene: TRBV5-1
J gene: TRBJ2-1

CDR3 DNA: TGTGCCACCAGTGGGGTTTTTGGCGGGGGGGAGTACAATGAGCAGTTCTTC
CDR3 protein: CATSGVFGGGEYNEQFF
clone size: NA
D gene: TRBD2
V gene: TRBV24-1
J gene: TRBJ2-1

CDR3 DNA: TGTGCCAGCAGTTACAGGCGGAGGAATAGCAATCAGCCCCAGCATTTT
CDR3 protein: CASSYRRRNSNQPQHF
clone size: NA
D gene: NA
V gene: TRBV6-6
J gene: TRBJ1-5

CDR3 DNA: TGTGCCAGCAGCTCGGGGGGGCCAAGCACAGATACGCAGTATTTT
CDR3 protein: CASSSGGPSTDTQYF
clone size: once
D gene: TRBD2
V gene: TRBV7-6
J gene: TRBJ2-3

CDR3 DNA: TGCGCCAGCAGGGGACAGGGCCTGGGTGAGACCCAGTACTTC
CDR3 protein: CASRGQGLGETQYF
clone size: NA
D gene: TRBD1
V gene: TRBV5-1
J gene: TRBJ2-5